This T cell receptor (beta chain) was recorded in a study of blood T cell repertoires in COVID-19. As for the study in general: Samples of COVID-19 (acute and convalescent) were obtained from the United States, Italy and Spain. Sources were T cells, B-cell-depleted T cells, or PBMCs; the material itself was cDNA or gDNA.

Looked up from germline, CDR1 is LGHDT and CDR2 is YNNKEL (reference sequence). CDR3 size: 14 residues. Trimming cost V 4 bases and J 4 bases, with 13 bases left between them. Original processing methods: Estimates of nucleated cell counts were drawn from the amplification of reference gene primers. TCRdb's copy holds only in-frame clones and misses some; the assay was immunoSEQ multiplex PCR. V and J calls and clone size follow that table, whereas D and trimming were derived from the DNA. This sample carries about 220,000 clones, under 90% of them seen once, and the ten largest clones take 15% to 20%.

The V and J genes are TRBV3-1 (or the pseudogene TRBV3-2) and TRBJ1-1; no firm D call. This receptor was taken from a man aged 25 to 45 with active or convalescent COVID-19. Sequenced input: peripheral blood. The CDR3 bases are TGTGCCAGCAGCCCTACAGAGGGATCCACTGAAGCTTTCTTT. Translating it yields CASSPTEGSTEAFF.